Sequencing of this TCR beta chain was carried out in a study of OX40 agonist ivuxolimab in advanced cancers. Study summary: The patients received ivuxolimab by intravenous route every 2 weeks at 0.01 to 10 mg/kg.

General study findings and limits: CD4+ and CD8+ blood T cells expanded clonally by week 6 at 0.1 to 3.0 mg/kg. Part of the nonresponder group also had normalized T-cell clonal expansion that was low.

Of note for this clone: Its antigen is as yet unknown.

Generated by immunoSEQ multiplex PCR, the TCRdb table keeps only in-frame clones and is missing some. In the table there are tens of thousands of clones, roughly 80% of which are singletons. Autoimmune disease history or systemic immunosuppression led to patient exclusion. This CDR3 spans 16 amino acids. V shed 0 bases and J shed 4 bases, with 15 bases lying between them. Germline V gene data show CDR1 as KGHSH and CDR2 as LQKENI. The sequence was collected from an adult with an advanced solid tumor such as melanoma, head and neck, liver or kidney cancer. The sequences come from CD4+ or CD8+ T cells sorted from blood, collected in a trial of the OX40 agonist ivuxolimab. V usage is TRBV18 and J usage is TRBJ1-2, with D hard to call. As DNA, the CDR3 is TGTGCCAGCTCACCACCTCTCACACGGAGCAGCTATGGCTACACCTTC. It specifies CASSPPLTRSSYGYTF.